This T cell receptor (beta chain) came from a study of CD8+ T cells in alopecia areata. Specified treatment: oral pan-JAK inhibitor, 5-10 mg twice daily. A remark on this clone: The antigen is undetermined.

As the sequencing template, cDNA was produced by extracting RNA and reverse transcribing it. Sequenced by immunoSEQ multiplex PCR; TCRdb stores in-frame clones only, minus some. In the table there are fewer than 250,000 clones, roughly two fifths of which are singletons. Study observations and caveats: Patients displayed less clarity in TCR sharing than mice, a finding possibly related to HLA. Clonality in the scalp and expanded CD8+ clones ranked among the top 100 were significantly decreased by tofacitinib. Tofacitinib did not eliminate many expanded lesional clones from scalp or blood. Higher clonality than in normal scalp was seen in lesional scalp, especially alopecia totalis/universalis.

This sequence originates from a human donor with alopecia areata. Sequenced here: CD4+ T cells sorted from blood, sampled between weeks 30 and 35, from a patient treated with tofacitinib.

The chain's CDR3 is CASSFEAEQFF. CDR3 nucleotide sequence: TGTGCCAGCAGCTTCGAGGCCGAGCAGTTCTTC. This chain uses TRBV5-6 with TRBJ2-1; D remains unclear. V was cut by 2 bases and J by 10 bases, with 7 bases left in between. CDR1 and CDR2 (germline): SGHDT, YYEEEE. This CDR3 has 11 amino acids.